These 2 T cell receptor beta chains originate from one sample sequenced in a study of blood T cell repertoires in COVID-19. Data came from immunoSEQ multiplex PCR; TCRdb stores just in-frame clones and leaves some out. The sample includes roughly 250,000 clones, 85% to 90% of them seen just once. Sequenced material: peripheral blood. Every receptor here comes from a woman aged 40 to 50 with acute or convalescent COVID-19.

The J gene is TRBJ1-2, the V gene TRBV9, with 8 bases identical to TRBD1. V lost 4 bases and J lost 2; bases outside the gene matches: 7. This CDR3 is 15 amino acids long. The germline V gene has CDR1 SGDLS and CDR2 YYNGEE. CDR3 sequence: CASSPRTGPNYGYTF. CDR3 DNA sequence: TGTGCCAGCAGCCCTCGGACAGGGCCGAACTATGGCTACACCTTC.

The rearrangement joins TRBV4-1 to TRBJ2-5, with 8 bases fitting TRBD1. The CDR3 is made up of 17 amino acids. CDR1 is MGHRA, CDR2 YSYEKL, per germline. The ends lost 1 base at V and 1 base at J; junction bases unmatched: 8. CDR3 nucleotide sequence: TGCGCCAGCAGCCAAGTAGGCGACAGGGGATTCCAAGAGACCCAGTACTTC. This sequence encodes CASSQVGDRGFQETQYF.